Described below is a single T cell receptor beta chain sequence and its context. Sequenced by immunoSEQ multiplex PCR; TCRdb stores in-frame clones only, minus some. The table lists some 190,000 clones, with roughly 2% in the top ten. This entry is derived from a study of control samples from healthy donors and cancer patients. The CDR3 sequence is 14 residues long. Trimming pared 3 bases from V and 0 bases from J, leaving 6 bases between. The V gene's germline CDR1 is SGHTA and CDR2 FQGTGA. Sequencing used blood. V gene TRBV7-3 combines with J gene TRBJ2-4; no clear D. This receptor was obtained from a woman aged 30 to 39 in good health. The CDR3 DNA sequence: TGTGCCAGCAGCTTCTCAGTAGCCAAAAACATTCAGTACTTC. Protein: CASSFSVAKNIQYF.